These 8 T cell receptor beta chains share one sample of origin, sequenced in a study of blood T cell repertoires in COVID-19. Assay used: immunoSEQ multiplex PCR; TCRdb lists only in-frame clones, some missing. The sample has 490,000 or so clones, 85% to 90% seen once. Sequenced input: PBMCs or T cells enriched from blood (not recorded which). These receptors were obtained from a woman aged 40 to 50 who had recovered from COVID-19.

The chain carries TRBV5-1 and TRBJ2-2, with D maybe TRBD2 (5 bases). Germline CDR1 and CDR2: SGHRS and YFSETQ. With 4 bases removed from V and 1 base from J, the gap between germline ends came to 11 bases. This CDR3 contains 15 residues. CDR3 loop: CASSPLGRNTGELFF. The CDR3 DNA follows: TGCGCCAGCAGCCCCCTTGGGAGGAACACCGGGGAGCTGTTTTTT. The whole variable domain, filled in from reference TRBV5-1 and TRBJ2-2, reads KAGVTQTPRYLIKTRGQQVTLSCSPISGHRSVSWYQQTPGQGLQFLFEYFSETQRNKGNFPGRFSGRQFSNSRSEMNVSTLELGDSALYLCASSPLGRNTGELFFGEGSRLTVL.

The chain combines TRBV7-2 with TRBJ2-3, with D perhaps TRBD2 (5 bases). Trimming stripped 6 bases from V and 0 bases from J, with 16 bases between. The CDR3 extends over 16 amino acids. Germline V gene data show CDR1 as SGHTA and CDR2 as FQGNSA. The CDR3 reads CASSFSIASSTDTQYF. The CDR3 coding sequence is TGTGCCAGCAGTTTTAGCATAGCGTCTAGCACAGATACGCAGTATTTT.

V usage is TRBV7-6 and J usage is TRBJ1-5, with 8 bases fitting TRBD1. The CDR3 totals 14 residues. Trimming at V came to 3 bases and at J to 2 bases, leaving 0 bases not matched to a gene. Per the germline V gene, CDR1 is SGHVS and CDR2 is FNYEAQ. The CDR3 is CASSLDRGNQPQHF. CDR3 sequence (DNA): TGTGCCAGCAGCTTGGACAGGGGCAATCAGCCCCAGCATTTT.

This sequence joins TRBV10-1 and TRBJ2-3; 7 bases match TRBD2. Germline V gene lookup returns CDR1 WNHNN and CDR2 SYGVQD (reference sequence). The CDR3 sequence is 16 residues long. The V gene end was trimmed by 3 bases and the J gene end by 4 bases; junction bases not matched to a gene: 10. In DNA, the CDR3 is TGCGCCAGCAGTGATGCGGTGGCGGGAGTACCAGATACGCAGTATTTT. Its protein is CASSDAVAGVPDTQYF.

The rearrangement links TRBV10-3 to TRBJ1-6; D uncertain. The CDR3 is made up of 14 amino acids. The V gene's germline CDR1 is ENHRY and CDR2 SYGVKD. Trimming removed 3 bases from V and 10 bases from J, with 13 bases in between. The CDR3 spells CAISEKLTGSPLHF. The CDR3 DNA is TGTGCCATCAGTGAAAAGTTGACGGGATCACCCCTCCACTTT.

This chain joins TRBV14 and TRBJ2-7, with a tentative D call TRBD1 (6 bases). Germline CDR1 reads SGHDN; CDR2 reads FVKESK. This CDR3 has 13 residues. V was cut by 4 bases and J by 7 bases, with 14 bases left in between. The CDR3 protein is CASSRQTTGEQYF. In DNA form, the CDR3 reads TGTGCCAGCAGCCGCCAGACTACAGGGGAGCAGTACTTC.

The rearrangement uses TRBV30 and TRBJ2-3; D remains ambiguous. The CDR3 sequence is 14 residues long. The germline V and J ends were trimmed by 2 bases and 3 bases, with 12 bases remaining between them. Germline V CDR1 and CDR2: GTSNPN, SVGIG (reference sequence). In DNA, the CDR3 is TGTGCCTGGAGTCTGGGCTTTGGGACAGATACGCAGTATTTT. Amino acids: CAWSLGFGTDTQYF.

This chain connects TRBV14 to TRBJ2-4; a possible D gene is TRBD2 (5 bases). Trimming shortened V by 0 bases and J by 7 bases, and 13 bases separated the two germline ends. This CDR3 has 15 residues. CDR1 and CDR2 (germline): SGHDN, FVKESK. CDR3 in DNA: TGTGCCAGCAGCCAAGATTGGCAAGGAGGCAACATTCAGTACTTC. Translation: CASSQDWQGGNIQYF. Using reference TRBV14 and TRBJ2-4 for the parts outside the CDR3, the full variable domain is EAGVTQFPSHSVIEKGQTVTLRCDPISGHDNLYWYRRVMGKEIKFLLHFVKESKQDESGMPNNRFLAERTGGTYSTLKVQPAELEDSGVYFCASSQDWQGGNIQYFGAGTRLSVL.